These 25 T cell receptor beta chains were all obtained from the same sample, sequenced in a study of Ad26.COV2.S vaccination and SARS-CoV-2 variants. TCRdb keeps only in-frame clones here, not all; method: immunoSEQ multiplex PCR. Of about 39,000 clones detected, approximately 80% appear once; the ten largest clones hold about half. The sequencing here drew on peripheral blood, taken after recovery from COVID-19. The source is a human donor who had recovered from COVID-19.

The CDR3 coding sequence is TGTGCCAGCAGAGCGACTAGCGGAAACACCGGGGAGCTGTTTTTT. Its translation is CASRATSGNTGELFF. This chain connects TRBV2 to TRBJ2-2; 9 bases are shared with TRBD2. Germline CDR1 SNHLY, CDR2 FYNNEI. CDR3 length: 15 amino acids. Trimming removed 6 bases from V and 2 bases from J; junction bases left unmatched: 4.

The rearrangement joins TRBV7-2 to TRBJ1-2; D is uncertain. The ends were cut back, 1 base at V and 1 base at J, with 10 bases in the middle. Germline assignment: CDR1 SGHTA and CDR2 FQGNSA. The length of the CDR3 is 15 residues. The CDR3 is CASSLGQNFNYGYTF. The CDR3 DNA is TGTGCCAGCAGCTTAGGCCAGAACTTTAACTATGGCTACACCTTC.

This clone came up once. The genes are TRBV4-1 and TRBJ2-5; no clear D. The CDR3 contains 18 residues. Trimming pared 3 bases from V and 3 bases from J, leaving 23 bases between. CDR1 MGHRA and CDR2 YSYEKL come from the germline V gene. The CDR3 is CASSQKSISSALKETQYF. DNA of the CDR3: TGCGCCAGCAGCCAGAAGAGTATATCGTCAGCTTTGAAAGAGACCCAGTACTTC.

Only a few counts were recorded for this clone. The chain carries TRBV7-2 and TRBJ1-4; 9 bases line up with TRBD1. This CDR3 is built from 14 residues. Looked up from germline, CDR1 is SGHTA and CDR2 is FQGNSA. V lost 3 bases to trimming and J lost 8 bases; unmatched junction nucleotides: 4. The CDR3 sequence is CASSFGTGYEKLFF. In DNA form, the CDR3 reads TGTGCCAGCAGCTTCGGGACAGGGTACGAAAAACTGTTTTTT. The variable domain in full, with the rest retrieved from reference TRBV7-2 and TRBJ1-4, is GAGVSQSPSNKVTEKGKDVELRCDPISGHTALYWYRQSLGQGLEFLIYFQGNSAPDKSGLPSDRFSAERTGGSVSTLTIQRTQQEDSAVYLCASSFGTGYEKLFFGSGTQLSVL.

CDR3 in amino acids: CASSALRDSNQPQHF. The DNA for the CDR3 is TGCGCCAGCAGTGCGCTCAGGGACAGCAATCAGCCCCAGCATTTT. The chain combines TRBV10-2 with TRBJ1-5, with a possible D match to TRBD1 (5 bases). CDR3 length: 15 residues. V lost 4 bases to trimming and J lost 1 base, with 11 bases between them. CDR1 is WSHSY and CDR2 is SAAADI in the germline V gene.

The chain links TRBV7-2 to TRBJ1-1, with TRBD1 as a possible D gene (5 bases). Germline lookup yields CDR1 SGHTA and CDR2 FQGNSA. V lost 3 bases to trimming and J lost 2 bases, with 10 bases between them. This CDR3 is 14 amino acids long. CDR3 region: CASSFWGINTEAFF. For the CDR3, the DNA is TGTGCCAGCAGCTTTTGGGGCATAAACACTGAAGCTTTCTTT.

The chain uses TRBV3-1 (or the pseudogene TRBV3-2) and TRBJ2-1; D may be TRBD1 or TRBD2 (5 bases each). Deletions cut 4 bases from V and 6 bases from J, with 10 bases between. Germline CDR1 LGHDT, CDR2 YNNKEL (reference sequence). The CDR3 consists of 13 residues. The CDR3 DNA sequence: TGTGCCAGCAGCCCGGGACGGCCCAATGAGCAGTTCTTC. It yields the protein CASSPGRPNEQFF.

This chain joins TRBV7-2 and TRBJ2-1, with 7 bases that match TRBD2. After removal of 1 base from V and 4 bases from J, the junction contained 7 bases not matched to a gene. CDR3 length equals 16 residues. Germline lookup yields CDR1 SGHTA and CDR2 FQGNSA. The CDR3 DNA sequence: TGTGCCAGCAGCTTAGAAAGTGCTAGCGGATACAATGAGCAGTTCTTC. Translated, it gives CASSLESASGYNEQFF. Based on the CDR3 plus reference TRBV7-2 and TRBJ2-1, the full variable domain is GAGVSQSPSNKVTEKGKDVELRCDPISGHTALYWYRQSLGQGLEFLIYFQGNSAPDKSGLPSDRFSAERTGGSVSTLTIQRTQQEDSAVYLCASSLESASGYNEQFFGPGTRLTVL.

This clone occurred once. The rearrangement links TRBV21-1 to TRBJ1-2. TRBV21-1 corresponds to a pseudogene. The CDR3 covers 14 residues. In DNA form, the CDR3 reads TGTGCCAGCAGCGGGGGGGGACGCCTCTGTTCCTACACCTTC. This sequence encodes CASSGGGRLCSYTF.

The chain combines TRBV21-1 with TRBJ2-7; TRBD1 is the table's D call, not checked against the DNA. TRBV21-1 is a pseudogene. This CDR3 region has 14 residues. CDR3 bases: TGTGCCAGCAGCACTGGACACAAGAGCCACGAGCAGTACTTC. As protein: CASSTGHKSHEQYF.

Many counts were recorded for this clone. The identical CDR3 is also encoded by other nucleotide sequences in the sample. This chain connects TRBV10-2 to TRBJ2-6; possible D gene TRBD1, 8 bases. Per germline, CDR1 WSHSY and CDR2 SAAADI. The V end was cut by 8 bases, the J end by 2 bases, with 19 bases between. This CDR3 comprises 17 residues. The CDR3 loop is CASLGGQGAPGANVLTF. DNA for the CDR3: TGCGCCAGCCTGGGGGGGCAGGGGGCCCCTGGGGCCAACGTCCTGACTTTC.

The V gene is TRBV6-5, the J gene TRBJ2-5; 7 positions match TRBD1. V gave up 10 bases and J gave up 5 bases; unmatched junction bases: 10. This CDR3 contains 13 residues. Germline V lookup: CDR1 MNHEY, CDR2 SVGAGI. Here the CDR3 reads CANLRGPGETQYF. The CDR3 DNA follows: TGTGCCAACTTGAGGGGGCCGGGGGAGACCCAGTACTTC.

This sequence joins TRBV6-5 and TRBJ2-1; 7 nucleotides align to TRBD1. CDR3 size: 15 residues. V lost 6 bases, J lost 4 bases, and 9 bases stayed unmatched. Germline CDR1 is MNHEY and CDR2 is SVGAGI. In DNA, the CDR3 is TGTGCCAGCAGCCAGGGGGACGAGGGATACAATGAGCAGTTCTTC. Its protein product is CASSQGDEGYNEQFF.

The CDR3 region has the DNA TGTGCCAGCACCCGAGAGACAGGAAACTATGGCTACACCTTC. This gives the protein CASTRETGNYGYTF. The chain employs TRBV9 and TRBJ1-2; tentatively, D is TRBD1 (6 bases). Trimming removed 6 bases at V and 2 bases at J, with 14 bases between. Germline CDR1 and CDR2: SGDLS and YYNGEE. The CDR3 spans 14 residues.

This clone has just one count. The sample contains more than one DNA sequence encoding this CDR3. The V and J genes are TRBV2 and TRBJ2-7; 15 bases are a match to TRBD2. The V gene end was trimmed by 8 bases and the J gene end by 6 bases; junction bases not matched to a gene: 8. Germline values: CDR1 SNHLY, CDR2 FYNNEI. The CDR3 is 15 residues long. CDR3 sequence: CASGGLAGGQGEQYV. As DNA, the CDR3 is TGTGCCAGCGGGGGACTAGCGGGGGGTCAGGGCGAGCAGTACGTC.

V and J are TRBV11-2 and TRBJ1-4; D might be TRBD1 (5 bases). The CDR3 contains 15 residues. V lost 2 bases and J lost 6, with 13 bases in between. Germline-derived CDR1 and CDR2 are SGHAT and FQNNGV. The CDR3 nucleotides read TGTGCCAGCAGCTTAAGCTGGGGCACGGATGAAAAACTGTTTTTT. Translated, it gives CASSLSWGTDEKLFF.

V gene TRBV1 combines with J gene TRBJ2-3; no DNA check was done on the table's D call, TRBD2. TRBV1 is assigned pseudogene status. This CDR3 contains 17 residues. This CDR3 is CTTYSSGGPVCTDTQYF. CDR3 nucleotides: TGCACCACCTACTCTAGCGGGGGGCCCGTATGCACAGATACGCAGTATTTT.

The chain joins TRBV5-5 to TRBJ1-5; 7 bases line up with TRBD1. This CDR3 spans 15 amino acids. V lost 2 bases to trimming and J lost 0 bases; unmatched junction nucleotides: 2. Germline loops: CDR1 SGHKS, CDR2 YYEKEE (reference sequence). CDR3 sequence (DNA): TGTGCCAGCAGCTTCGGGGACAGTAGCAATCAGCCCCAGCATTTT. Translation gives CASSFGDSSNQPQHF.

V is TRBV3-1 (or the pseudogene TRBV3-2) and J is TRBJ1-4, with 7 bases identical to TRBD1. The ends lost 2 bases at V and 3 bases at J; junction bases unmatched: 6. The CDR3 runs 16 residues. Germline CDR1 reads LGHDT; CDR2 reads YNNKEL (reference sequence). CDR3 sequence reads: CASSQLDRAANEKLFF. CDR3 nucleotides: TGTGCCAGCAGCCAACTCGACAGGGCCGCTAATGAAAAACTGTTTTTT.

This clone came up a few times. Mismatch with germline at one junction end may stem from a read error. This rearrangement joins TRBV30 to TRBJ1-1; perhaps TRBD1 as D (5 bases). Germline loops: CDR1 GTSNPN, CDR2 SVGIG (reference sequence). This CDR3 is 13 amino acids long. The CDR3, as DNA: TGTGCCGGGAGGGGTCAGTCGAACACTGAAGCTTTCTTT. It yields the protein CAGRGQSNTEAFF.

The chain combines TRBV7-9 with TRBJ1-2; D remains unclear. CDR1 and CDR2 (germline): SEHNR, FQNEAQ (reference sequence). CDR3 length: 13 residues. V lost 3 bases to trimming and J lost 6 bases, with 11 bases between them. The CDR3 DNA reads TGTGCCAGCAGCTTCCGTAGTGACGATGGCTACACCTTC. It translates to CASSFRSDDGYTF.

The chain is built from TRBV5-1 and TRBJ1-1; no definite D call. CDR3 length: 13 residues. V was shortened by 0 bases and J by 5 bases, with 8 bases between the two germline ends. Germline V lookup: CDR1 SGHRS, CDR2 YFSETQ. CDR3 residues: CASSLVQETEAFF. The CDR3, as DNA: TGCGCCAGCAGCTTGGTCCAGGAGACTGAAGCTTTCTTT. The full variable domain, its missing parts supplied by reference TRBV5-1 and TRBJ1-1, is KAGVTQTPRYLIKTRGQQVTLSCSPISGHRSVSWYQQTPGQGLQFLFEYFSETQRNKGNFPGRFSGRQFSNSRSEMNVSTLELGDSALYLCASSLVQETEAFFGQGTRLTVV.

The chain's CDR3 is CASSVSRLGETGELFF. The CDR3 nucleotides are TGTGCCAGCAGCGTCAGTCGTTTAGGCGAAACCGGGGAGCTGTTTTTT. This chain links TRBV9 with TRBJ2-2; D remains ambiguous. This CDR3 has 16 residues. Germline assignment: CDR1 SGDLS and CDR2 YYNGEE. Trimming shortened V by 2 bases and J by 5 bases, and 16 bases separated the two germline ends. The full variable domain, completed using reference TRBV9 and TRBJ2-2, is DSGVTQTPKHLITATGQRVTLRCSPRSGDLSVYWYQQSLDQGLQFLIQYYNGEERAKGNILERFSAQQFPDLHSELNLSSLELGDSALYFCASSVSRLGETGELFFGEGSRLTVL.

J is TRBJ1-6 and V is TRBV5-4, with 7 bases identical to TRBD1. The CDR3 is 15 residues long. CDR1 is SGHNT and CDR2 is YYREEE in the germline V gene (reference sequence). The V and J ends lost 1 base and 10 bases, in that order; junction bases with no gene match: 8. In DNA form, the CDR3 reads TGTGCCAGCAGCTTGAAGGAACAGGGGAACTCACCCCTCCACTTT. Translation: CASSLKEQGNSPLHF.

This chain uses TRBV5-1 with TRBJ2-5; possible D gene TRBD1, 5 bases. CDR3 length: 15 residues. Germline V CDR1 and CDR2: SGHRS, YFSETQ. V was trimmed by 0 bases and J by 1 base, leaving 10 bases between them. Here the CDR3 reads CASSLGNRFQETQYF. CDR3 nucleotide sequence: TGCGCCAGCAGCTTGGGAAACAGGTTCCAAGAGACCCAGTACTTC.